This T cell receptor beta chain was observed in a study of blood T cells in healthy people across ages. Notes on the study in general: Among T cells, TCR beta diversity per million cells dropped roughly linearly as age rose. Aged donors had fewer naive CD4+ cells and lower diversity than long-lived donors.

Together with a sample-barcoded 5' primer, a J-beta primer mix was included in a second PCR lasting roughly 6 to 12 cycles. TCRdb used MiXCR to reprocess the 5' RACE reads, holding one entry per CDR3 protein. The data contain about 1.7 million distinct CDR3 sequences, approximately 28% of them singletons. A few counts support this clonotype. The target antigen is unknown. V gave up 3 bases and J gave up 1 base; unmatched junction bases: 0. Germline V gives CDR1 SGDLS, CDR2 YYNGEE. The CDR3 runs to 16 residues. Sequencing used blood. The J gene is TRBJ2-3, the V gene TRBV9, with 15 nucleotides matching TRBD2. The sequence was obtained from a woman in her twenties or thirties in good health. The CDR3 bases are TGTGCCAGCAGCGGGACTAGCGGGAGGGGCACAGATACGCAGTATTTT. As protein: CASSGTSGRGTDTQYF.